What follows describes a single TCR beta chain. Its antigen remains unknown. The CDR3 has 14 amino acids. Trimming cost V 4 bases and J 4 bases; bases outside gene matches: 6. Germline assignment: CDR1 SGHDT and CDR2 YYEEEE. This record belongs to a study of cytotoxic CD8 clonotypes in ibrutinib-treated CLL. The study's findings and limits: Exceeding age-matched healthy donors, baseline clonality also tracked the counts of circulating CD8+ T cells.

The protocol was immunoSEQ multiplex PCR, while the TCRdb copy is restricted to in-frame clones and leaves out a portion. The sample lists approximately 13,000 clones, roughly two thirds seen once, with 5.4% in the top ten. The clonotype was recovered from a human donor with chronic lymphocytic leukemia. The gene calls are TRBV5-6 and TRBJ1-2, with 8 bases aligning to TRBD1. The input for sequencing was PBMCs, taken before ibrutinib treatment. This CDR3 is CASSIGQGAYGYTF. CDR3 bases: TGTGCCAGCAGCATAGGACAGGGCGCCTATGGCTACACCTTC.